This is a list of T cell receptor beta chains from one sample in a study of technical replicates of blood from a few donors. Sequenced by immunoSEQ multiplex PCR; TCRdb stores in-frame clones only, minus some. The table has 51,000 or so clones, 80% to 95% seen once. The specimen sequenced was PBMCs. The receptors originated from a human donor in good health. Some clones in this sample may be carry-over from other donors' samples. Each CDR3 is given with its conserved first and last residue. The D gene is left open where the match is weak. Some rows have no size entry. The others give once, few or many, or a class for an expanded clone.

CDR3,DNA,size,D,J,V
CASRPILRSYEQYF,TGCGCCAGCAGGCCTATACTCAGGTCCTACGAGCAGTACTTC,few,.,TRBJ2-7,TRBV4-1
CAWSAGINYGYTF,TGTGCCTGGAGTGCGGGGATTAACTATGGCTACACCTTC,.,.,TRBJ1-2,TRBV30
CASSPPERISYGYTF,TGTGCCAGCAGCCCACCCGAGAGAATATCCTATGGCTACACCTTC,once,.,TRBJ1-2,TRBV14
CASKAGYTDTQYF,TGTGCCAGTAAAGCGGGATACACAGATACGCAGTATTTT,.,TRBD2,TRBJ2-3,TRBV19
CASSRNPDRGDRPEAFF,TGCGCCAGCAGCCGAAACCCGGACAGGGGGGATCGTCCTGAAGCTTTCTTT,.,TRBD1,TRBJ1-1,TRBV4-1
CASSLVAGALDTQYF,TGTGCCAGCAGCTTAGTCGCGGGAGCCCTAGATACGCAGTATTTT,once,TRBD2,TRBJ2-3,TRBV13
CASSLEARAAGYF,TGTGCCAGCAGCTTAGAGGCGAGGGCCGCCGGGTACTTC,once,.,TRBJ2-5,TRBV7-9
CSAGGQETQYF,TGCAGTGCTGGCGGACAAGAGACCCAGTACTTC,.,.,TRBJ2-5,TRBV20-1
CASRAAADSPLHF,TGTGCCAGCCGGGCGGCAGCGGATTCACCCCTCCACTTT,.,.,TRBJ1-6,TRBV19
CASSLGDLAGVYEQYF,TGTGCCAGCAGCTTAGGAGATCTAGCGGGAGTCTACGAGCAGTACTTC,.,TRBD2,TRBJ2-7,TRBV5-6
CASSVGSGSNTDTQYF,TGTGCCAGCAGCGTTGGTAGCGGGAGCAACACAGATACGCAGTATTTT,.,TRBD2,TRBJ2-3,TRBV9
CASSLDGGRDTQYF,TGCGCCAGCAGCTTGGACGGGGGGCGAGATACGCAGTATTTT,.,.,TRBJ2-3,TRBV5-1
CSVEDFRTHRTYGYTF,TGCAGCGTTGAAGATTTCCGGACCCACAGGACCTATGGCTACACCTTC,.,.,TRBJ1-2,TRBV29-1
CASATSGLAGGFKPETQYF,TGTGCCAGCGCTACTTCGGGGCTAGCGGGGGGGTTCAAACCGGAGACCCAGTACTTC,.,TRBD2,TRBJ2-5,TRBV9
CASTRGSQETQYF,TGCGCCAGCACCCGGGGGTCACAAGAGACCCAGTACTTC,.,.,TRBJ2-5,TRBV5-1
CASSPAGHETQYF,TGTGCCAGCAGCCCAGCGGGACATGAGACCCAGTACTTC,once,.,TRBJ2-5,TRBV6-6
CASSQFGLGEQYF,TGCGCCAGCAGCCAGTTCGGGTTGGGCGAGCAGTACTTC,.,.,TRBJ2-7,TRBV4-3
CASSLEGLGTQYF,TGTGCCAGCAGCTTAGAGGGGTTAGGTACGCAGTATTTT,.,.,TRBJ2-3,TRBV7-9
CASSIRTGENTGELFF,TGTGCCAGTAGTATACGGACAGGGGAGAACACCGGGGAGCTGTTTTTT,.,TRBD1,TRBJ2-2,TRBV19
CASRGGSNQPQHF,TGTGCCAGCAGGGGGGGTAGCAATCAGCCCCAGCATTTT,.,.,TRBJ1-5,TRBV6-1
CASSQAGLGQGPNTEAFF,TGCGCCAGCAGCCAAGCGGGTCTAGGGCAGGGCCCGAACACTGAAGCTTTCTTT,.,.,TRBJ1-1,TRBV4-1
CASSLLQNTEAFF,TGCGCCAGCAGCTTACTACAGAACACTGAAGCTTTCTTT,.,.,TRBJ1-1,TRBV5-1
CASGPMGGGELFF,TGTGCTAGTGGTCCTATGGGGGGAGGGGAGCTGTTTTTT,.,.,TRBJ2-2,TRBV12-5
CASSQNTPGTIYYEQYF,TGCGCCAGCAGCCAAAATACCCCCGGGACAATATACTACGAGCAGTACTTC,.,.,TRBJ2-7,TRBV4-1
CASSQSTGRNYGYTF,TGCGCCAGCAGCCAATCGACAGGGAGGAACTATGGCTACACCTTC,.,TRBD1,TRBJ1-2,TRBV4-1
CASSDPGQGISPLHF,TGTGCCAGCTCAGACCCGGGACAGGGGATTTCACCCCTCCACTTT,.,TRBD1,TRBJ1-6,TRBV18
CASSYSGSPGDSPLHF,TGTGCCAGCAGTTACTCGGGGTCTCCAGGGGATTCACCCCTCCACTTT,.,.,TRBJ1-6,TRBV6-5
CSVETDRGPPNEQFF,TGCAGCGTTGAAACTGACAGGGGGCCACCCAATGAGCAGTTCTTC,.,TRBD1,TRBJ2-1,TRBV29-1